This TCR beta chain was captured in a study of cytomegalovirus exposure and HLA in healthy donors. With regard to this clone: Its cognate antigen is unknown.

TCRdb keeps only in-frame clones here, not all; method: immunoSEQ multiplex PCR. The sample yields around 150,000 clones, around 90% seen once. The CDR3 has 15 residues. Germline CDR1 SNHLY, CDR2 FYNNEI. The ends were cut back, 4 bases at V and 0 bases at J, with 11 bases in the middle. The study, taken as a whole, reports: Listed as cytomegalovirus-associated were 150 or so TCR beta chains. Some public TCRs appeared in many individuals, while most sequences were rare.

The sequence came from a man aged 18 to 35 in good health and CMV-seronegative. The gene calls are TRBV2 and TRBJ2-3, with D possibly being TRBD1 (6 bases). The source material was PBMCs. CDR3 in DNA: TGTGCCAGCAGTGGACAGGACACTAGCACAGATACGCAGTATTTT. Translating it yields CASSGQDTSTDTQYF.